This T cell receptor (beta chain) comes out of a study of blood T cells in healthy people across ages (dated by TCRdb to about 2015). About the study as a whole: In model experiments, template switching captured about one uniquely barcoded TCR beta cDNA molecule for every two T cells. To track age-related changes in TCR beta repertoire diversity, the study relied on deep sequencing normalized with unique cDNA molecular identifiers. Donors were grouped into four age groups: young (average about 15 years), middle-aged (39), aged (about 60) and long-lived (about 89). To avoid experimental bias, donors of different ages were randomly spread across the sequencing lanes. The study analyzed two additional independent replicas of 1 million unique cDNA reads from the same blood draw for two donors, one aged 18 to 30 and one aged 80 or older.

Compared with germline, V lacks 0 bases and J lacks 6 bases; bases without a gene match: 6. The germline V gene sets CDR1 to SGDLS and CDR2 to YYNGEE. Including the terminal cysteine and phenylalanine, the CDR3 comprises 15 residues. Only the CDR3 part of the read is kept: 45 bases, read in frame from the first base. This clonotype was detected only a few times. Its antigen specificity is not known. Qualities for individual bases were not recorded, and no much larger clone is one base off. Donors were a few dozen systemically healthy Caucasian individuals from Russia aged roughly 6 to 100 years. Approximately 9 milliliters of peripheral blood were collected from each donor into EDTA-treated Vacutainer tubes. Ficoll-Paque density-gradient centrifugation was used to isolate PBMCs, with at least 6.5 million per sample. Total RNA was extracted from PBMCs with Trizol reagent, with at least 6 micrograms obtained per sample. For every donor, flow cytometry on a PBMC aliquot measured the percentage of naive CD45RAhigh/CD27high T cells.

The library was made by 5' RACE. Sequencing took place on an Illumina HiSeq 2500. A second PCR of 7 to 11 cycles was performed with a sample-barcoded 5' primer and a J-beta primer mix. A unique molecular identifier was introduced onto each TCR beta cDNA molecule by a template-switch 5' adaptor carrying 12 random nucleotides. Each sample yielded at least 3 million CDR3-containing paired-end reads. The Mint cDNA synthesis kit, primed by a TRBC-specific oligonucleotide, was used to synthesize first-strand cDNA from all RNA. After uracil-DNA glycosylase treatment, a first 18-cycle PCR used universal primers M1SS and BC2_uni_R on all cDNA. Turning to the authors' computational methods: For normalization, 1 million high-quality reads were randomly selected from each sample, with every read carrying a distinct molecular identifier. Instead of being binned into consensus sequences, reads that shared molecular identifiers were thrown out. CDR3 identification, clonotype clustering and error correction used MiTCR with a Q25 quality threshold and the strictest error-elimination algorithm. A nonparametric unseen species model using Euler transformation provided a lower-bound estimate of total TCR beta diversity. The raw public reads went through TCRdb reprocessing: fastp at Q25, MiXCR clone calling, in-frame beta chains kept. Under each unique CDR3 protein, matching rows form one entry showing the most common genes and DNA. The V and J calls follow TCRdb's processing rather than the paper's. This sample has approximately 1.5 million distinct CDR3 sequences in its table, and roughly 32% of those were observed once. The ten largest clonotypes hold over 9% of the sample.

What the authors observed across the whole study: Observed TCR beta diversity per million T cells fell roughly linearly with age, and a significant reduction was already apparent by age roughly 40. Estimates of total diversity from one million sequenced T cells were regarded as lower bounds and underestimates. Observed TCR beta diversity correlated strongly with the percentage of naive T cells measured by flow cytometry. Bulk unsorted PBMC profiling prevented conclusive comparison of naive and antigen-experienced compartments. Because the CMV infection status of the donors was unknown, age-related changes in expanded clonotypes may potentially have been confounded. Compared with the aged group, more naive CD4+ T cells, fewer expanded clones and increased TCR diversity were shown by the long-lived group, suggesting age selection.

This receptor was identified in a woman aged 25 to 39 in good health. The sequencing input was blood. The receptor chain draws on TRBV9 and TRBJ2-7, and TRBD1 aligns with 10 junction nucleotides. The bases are TGTGCCAGCAGCGTAGGGGGACAGGGGATCACCGAGCAGTACTTC. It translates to CASSVGGQGITEQYF. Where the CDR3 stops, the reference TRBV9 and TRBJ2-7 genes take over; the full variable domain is DSGVTQTPKHLITATGQRVTLRCSPRSGDLSVYWYQQSLDQGLQFLIQYYNGEERAKGNILERFSAQQFPDLHSELNLSSLELGDSALYFCASSVGGQGITEQYFGPGTRLTVT.